What follows are 27 T cell receptor beta chains derived from one specimen sequenced in a study of blood T cell repertoires in COVID-19. Sequencing used immunoSEQ multiplex PCR; TCRdb keeps in-frame clones, though not all of them. The sample carries nearly 200,000 clones, about 80% recorded once. Sequenced: PBMCs or T cells enriched from blood (not recorded which). The receptors here all came from a man between 35 and 55 years old who had recovered from COVID-19.

The V call is TRBV19, the J call TRBJ1-2; 7 nucleotides line up with TRBD1. Germline trimming cut 3 bases from V and 8 bases from J; bases unmatched to any gene: 12. Germline V gene data show CDR1 as LNHDA and CDR2 as SQIVND (reference sequence). The CDR3 is 15 amino acids. CDR3: CASSMRQGSSDGYTF. The CDR3 DNA is TGTGCCAGTAGTATGCGACAGGGCAGTTCAGACGGCTACACCTTC.

V gene TRBV5-6 combines with J gene TRBJ2-7, with TRBD1 identical over 9 bases. This CDR3 spans 17 amino acids. Germline loops: CDR1 SGHDT, CDR2 YYEEEE. Trimming at V came to 0 bases and at J to 5 bases, leaving 12 bases not matched to a gene. The CDR3 reads CASSLDFSGQGTNEQYF. In DNA form, the CDR3 reads TGTGCCAGCAGCTTGGATTTCTCGGGACAGGGTACGAACGAGCAGTACTTC.

This chain joins TRBV28 and TRBJ2-5; the match to TRBD2 covers 8 bases. V lost 6 bases and J lost 5; bases outside the gene matches: 11. The CDR3 totals 15 residues. The germline gives CDR1 MDHEN, CDR2 SYDVKM. As DNA, the CDR3 is TGTGCCAGCAGGTCGGCGGGGGGCGAAGAGGAGACCCAGTACTTC. Residues: CASRSAGGEEETQYF.

This clone was recorded once. The chain is built from TRBV24-1 and TRBJ2-1, with 8 bases identical to TRBD1. The CDR3 is 16 residues long. Per the germline V gene, CDR1 is KGHDR and CDR2 is SFDVKD. V lost 4 bases and J lost 7; bases outside the gene matches: 11. CDR3 protein: CATSDPTGDLKNEQFF. The CDR3 DNA follows: TGTGCCACCAGTGACCCGACAGGGGATTTAAAAAATGAGCAGTTCTTC.

V gene TRBV19 combines with J gene TRBJ2-2, with 15 bases fitting TRBD2. V lost 6 bases and J lost 6; bases outside the gene matches: 11. In germline, CDR1 is LNHDA, CDR2 SQIVND (reference sequence). CDR3 length: 18 residues. The CDR3 DNA follows: TGTGCCAGTAGCACCCCGGGACTAGCGGGGGGTCAGGCCGGGGAGCTGTTTTTT. Translated, it gives CASSTPGLAGGQAGELFF.

This clone was recorded only once. This chain joins TRBV5-1 and TRBJ2-5; the match to TRBD1 covers 7 bases. Unmatched junction bases numbered 3, after V lost 3 bases and J lost 1 base. Per germline, CDR1 SGHRS and CDR2 YFSETQ. The CDR3 runs 14 residues. The CDR3 spells CASSWGTAQETQYF. The CDR3 DNA is TGCGCCAGCAGCTGGGGGACAGCCCAAGAGACCCAGTACTTC.

The chain carries TRBV30 and TRBJ1-2, with a tentative D call TRBD1 (5 bases). This CDR3 has 14 residues. Germline-derived CDR1 and CDR2 are GTSNPN and SVGIG (reference sequence). The germline V and J ends were trimmed by 5 bases and 5 bases, with 18 bases remaining between them. CDR3 residues: CAWLDAEQGYGYTF. The DNA of the CDR3 is TGTGCCTGGTTGGACGCTGAGCAGGGATATGGCTACACCTTC.

DNA for the CDR3: TGTGCCAGCGGGACAGGAACGAACACTGAAGCTTTCTTT. Translating gives CASGTGTNTEAFF. The chain joins TRBV12-3 or TRBV12-4 to TRBJ1-1; the match to TRBD1 covers 8 bases. The CDR3 is made up of 13 amino acids. With V trimmed by 8 bases and J by 1 base, 3 bases remained unmatched.

The V call is TRBV7-2, the J call TRBJ2-3, with D maybe TRBD1 (5 bases). V gave up 5 bases and J gave up 0 bases, with 12 bases separating them. CDR1 and CDR2 from the germline V gene are SGHTA and FQGNSA. The CDR3 loop spans 15 amino acids. In DNA, the CDR3 is TGTGCCAGCAGCCCGTCAGGGATCAGCACAGATACGCAGTATTTT. Translating it yields CASSPSGISTDTQYF.

The chain joins TRBV6-5 to TRBJ1-4; 10 bases fit TRBD1. The CDR3 is 14 residues long. The trim removed 6 bases at V and 7 bases at J, leaving 5 bases unmatched. In germline, CDR1 is MNHEY, CDR2 SVGAGI. The CDR3 loop is CASRGQGSTEKLFF. The CDR3 region has the DNA TGTGCCAGCAGGGGACAGGGGTCTACTGAAAAACTGTTTTTT.

The rearrangement joins TRBV5-6 to TRBJ2-7; 9 bases line up with TRBD1. The germline CDR1 and CDR2 sequences are SGHDT and YYEEEE. Trimming took 0 bases from V and 5 from J; bases not matched to a gene: 6. The CDR3 covers 15 residues. The CDR3 DNA reads TGTGCCAGCAGCTTGGAAACAGGGGGCTTGGACGAGCAGTACTTC. Amino acid sequence: CASSLETGGLDEQYF.

In this sample, this clone turned up a few times. The chain couples TRBV5-6 to TRBJ2-5; maybe TRBD2 (6 bases). Deletions cut 1 base from V and 5 bases from J, with 12 bases between. The CDR3 runs 14 residues. Germline V gives CDR1 SGHDT, CDR2 YYEEEE. CDR3 nucleotides: TGTGCCAGCAGCTTGATAGGGGCGGGGGAGACCCAGTACTTC. Protein sequence: CASSLIGAGETQYF.

The chain employs TRBV5-1 and TRBJ2-2, with D hard to call. The V end was cut by 1 base, the J end by 8 bases, with 9 bases between. In germline, CDR1 is SGHRS, CDR2 YFSETQ. This CDR3 has 13 residues. The CDR3 DNA is TGCGCCAGCAGCTTGCAGGTTGAAGGGGAGCTGTTTTTT. Translated, it gives CASSLQVEGELFF.

V is TRBV5-1 and J is TRBJ1-5, with D possibly being TRBD1 (6 bases). The CDR3 totals 15 residues. Germline lookup yields CDR1 SGHRS and CDR2 YFSETQ. V was shortened by 1 base and J by 0 bases, with 8 bases between the two germline ends. The CDR3 spells CASSLTGYSNQPQHF. CDR3 bases: TGCGCCAGCAGCTTGACAGGGTATAGCAATCAGCCCCAGCATTTT.

The chain combines TRBV19 with TRBJ1-1, with D possibly being TRBD1 (6 bases). CDR1 is LNHDA, CDR2 SQIVND, per germline (reference sequence). The CDR3 totals 13 residues. V lost 0 bases and J lost 6, with 8 bases in between. CDR3 amino acids: CASSIEGAAEAFF. The CDR3 DNA sequence: TGTGCCAGTAGTATAGAGGGGGCCGCTGAAGCTTTCTTT.

This clone occurred a few times. The V and J genes are TRBV27 and TRBJ1-3; D gene ambiguous. The CDR3 is made up of 14 amino acids. CDR1 and CDR2 (germline): MNHEY, SMNVEV (reference sequence). The ends were cut back, 2 bases at V and 4 bases at J, with 9 bases in the middle. The CDR3 sequence is CASSLKRGGNTIYF. DNA for the CDR3: TGTGCCAGCAGTTTAAAGCGTGGGGGAAACACCATATATTTT.

V usage is TRBV2 and J usage is TRBJ1-4; a weak D match, TRBD1 (6 bases). The CDR3 extends over 14 amino acids. Trimming took 9 bases from V and 0 from J, leaving 11 bases between them. Germline CDR1 reads SNHLY; CDR2 reads FYNNEI. The chain's CDR3 is CARGHPATNEKLFF. CDR3 nucleotide sequence: TGTGCCAGGGGACACCCCGCAACTAATGAAAAACTGTTTTTT.

The CDR3: CASSFDRVNSPLHF. Here the CDR3 DNA reads TGTGCCAGCAGCTTTGACAGGGTTAATTCACCCCTCCACTTT. The rearrangement joins TRBV5-4 to TRBJ1-6; TRBD1 agrees at 7 bases. With V trimmed by 2 bases and J by 6 bases, 2 bases remained unmatched. Germline CDR1 SGHNT, CDR2 YYREEE (reference sequence). The CDR3 is 14 residues long.

The chain combines TRBV6-2 or TRBV6-3 with TRBJ1-1; unclear D gene. V lost 2 bases and J 8 bases, leaving 15 bases between the germline ends. CDR3 size: 14 residues. Germline CDR1 and CDR2: MNHEY and SVGEGT. CDR3 residues: CASSYTPSSLEAFF. The CDR3 DNA reads TGTGCCAGCAGTTACACCCCCTCGAGCCTAGAAGCTTTCTTT.

The rearrangement links TRBV7-2 to TRBJ2-5; tentatively, D is TRBD2 (5 bases). This CDR3 comprises 16 residues. Per the germline V gene, CDR1 is SGHTA and CDR2 is FQGNSA. V dropped 3 bases and J dropped 5 bases, with 19 bases sitting between them. CDR3 DNA: TGTGCCAGCAGCTTTACCTCCGCGGGCCTCCGGGAGACCCAGTACTTC. Its translation: CASSFTSAGLRETQYF.

This clone occurred a few times. The sample holds other DNA sequences that translate to the same CDR3. The chain has TRBV2 and TRBJ2-3; D perhaps matches TRBD1 (6 bases). V was clipped by 3 bases and J by 4 bases, with 11 bases between them. Germline assignment: CDR1 SNHLY and CDR2 FYNNEI. This CDR3 comprises 14 residues. CDR3 bases: TGTGCCAGCAGTGACAGGGGTAGCCCAGATACGCAGTATTTT. It translates to CASSDRGSPDTQYF.

J is TRBJ1-3 and V is TRBV30, with D perhaps matching TRBD1 (5 bases). Between the trimmed V and J ends, which lost 0 bases and 2 bases, there was a span of 20 bases. The germline gives CDR1 GTSNPN, CDR2 SVGIG (reference sequence). The CDR3 has 18 amino acids. CDR3 sequence: CAWSVRAGYPSTGNTIYF. The CDR3 DNA sequence: TGTGCCTGGAGTGTAAGGGCAGGGTACCCGTCCACTGGAAACACCATATATTTT. Full variable domain (remainder filled in from reference TRBV30 and TRBJ1-3): SQTIHQWPATLVQPVGSPLSLECTVEGTSNPNLYWYRQAAGRGLQLLFYSVGIGQISSEVPQNLSASRPQDRQFILSSKKLLLSDSGFYLCAWSVRAGYPSTGNTIYFGEGSWLTVV.

The rearrangement uses TRBV18 and TRBJ1-1; TRBD1 matches 10 bases. After removal of 4 bases from V and 0 bases from J, the junction contained 8 bases not matched to a gene. The CDR3 totals 17 residues. Germline V gene lookup returns CDR1 KGHSH and CDR2 LQKENI. CDR3 in DNA: TGTGCCAGCTCACGACAGGGGGCTATAATAGTGAACACTGAAGCTTTCTTT. Translating it yields CASSRQGAIIVNTEAFF.

The rearrangement links TRBV14 to TRBJ2-2; 8 bases are a match to TRBD2. V shed 2 bases, J shed 0 bases, and the junction held 5 bases outside the gene matches. This CDR3 is 17 amino acids long. Germline V gene data show CDR1 as SGHDN and CDR2 as FVKESK. The CDR3 DNA is TGTGCCAGCAGCCAATTGGGCGGGGGGCCGAACACCGGGGAGCTGTTTTTT. Translated, it gives CASSQLGGGPNTGELFF. The full variable domain, completed using reference TRBV14 and TRBJ2-2, is EAGVTQFPSHSVIEKGQTVTLRCDPISGHDNLYWYRRVMGKEIKFLLHFVKESKQDESGMPNNRFLAERTGGTYSTLKVQPAELEDSGVYFCASSQLGGGPNTGELFFGEGSRLTVL.

The V and J genes are TRBV7-2 and TRBJ1-6; 7 positions agree with TRBD1. The CDR3 consists of 15 residues. V lost 6 bases to trimming and J lost 10 bases; unmatched junction nucleotides: 12. Germline CDR1 and CDR2: SGHTA and FQGNSA. The CDR3 spells CASSRQGFLNSPLHF. The CDR3 region has the DNA TGTGCCAGCAGTCGACAGGGATTTTTGAACTCACCCCTCCACTTT.

The chain has TRBV6-1 and TRBJ1-5; D not certain. Germline CDR1 reads MNHNS; CDR2 reads SASEGT. The CDR3 is made up of 13 amino acids. The V end was cut by 8 bases, the J end by 4 bases, with 12 bases between. CDR3 sequence (DNA): TGTGCCAGCCGGGAAGCAGCGAATCAGCCCCAGCATTTT. Its protein product is CASREAANQPQHF.

V gene TRBV5-5 combines with J gene TRBJ2-7, with TRBD2 matching over 13 bases. The germline gives CDR1 SGHKS, CDR2 YYEKEE (reference sequence). The CDR3 consists of 17 residues. V was clipped by 4 bases and J by 0 bases; unmatched bases: 7. CDR3 loop: CASSQRTSGGPSYEQYF. For the CDR3, the DNA is TGTGCCAGCAGCCAACGGACTAGCGGGGGCCCCTCCTACGAGCAGTACTTC.